The clone carrying this T cell receptor beta chain turned up a few times. Its antigen is still unknown. Via MiXCR, TCRdb re-called the 5' RACE reads, giving one row per CDR3 protein. Of a few hundred thousand distinct CDR3 sequences in the sample, around 20% were seen once. The data originate from a study of CD8 T cells in ankylosing spondylitis. Germline V CDR1 and CDR2: SGHRS, YFSETQ. Trimming took 0 bases from V and 2 from J, leaving 10 bases between them. The length of the CDR3 is 15 residues. Study-wide results and limits: Disease-linked clones had a CD8+ phenotype and relatively low frequency in peripheral blood. Some of these motif variants have turned up before, in reports on reactive arthritis synovial fluid and blood. Blood from ankylosing spondylitis patients appeared to carry a characteristic roughly eight-variant TCR beta motif.

Sequencing used blood, either unsorted or a sorted T cell fraction (not recorded which). The TCR comes from a male donor with ankylosing spondylitis. The rearrangement joins TRBV5-1 to TRBJ2-3; TRBD1 is a possible D gene (6 bases). This CDR3 is CASSLGGQITDTQYF. CDR3 sequence (DNA): TGCGCCAGCAGCTTGGGTGGACAGATCACAGATACGCAGTATTTT.